The sample holds many counts of the clone carrying this TCR beta chain. Its antigen is not identified. A much larger clone is a single base away; this may be a read error. Germline loops: CDR1 DFQATT, CDR2 SNEGSKA (reference sequence). This CDR3 comprises 14 residues. Prior to thyroid surgery, none of the patients had received any treatment. This entry belongs to a study of metastatic and nonmetastatic thyroid tumors. Findings of the study overall: Versus benign nodules, malignant thyroid tumors reportedly had significantly higher TCR beta diversity, in blood and tumor.

Per the original methods: Built for papillary thyroid cancer, a distant-metastasis classifier drew on CDR3 differences across clinicopathological groups. TCRdb re-analyzed the PCR reads through MiXCR. The V and J calls shown here were made by TCRdb, not taken from the authors' results. The sample gives some 55,000 clones, 25% to 35% of which show up once; roughly 15% is in the top ten. The sequence derives from a female donor with papillary thyroid cancer or a benign thyroid nodule (not recorded which). Some clones in this sample may be carry-over from other donors' samples. Sequences were obtained from blood. The chain recombines TRBV20-1 with TRBJ2-7; tentatively, D is TRBD2 (6 bases). The CDR3 DNA is TGCGGTGCTAGAGAACCTAGCGACATCTACGAGCAGTACTTC. This translates into CGAREPSDIYEQYF.